Listed below are T cell receptor beta chains from one sample, sequenced in a study of blood T cell repertoires in COVID-19. TCRdb keeps only in-frame clones here, not all; method: immunoSEQ multiplex PCR. This table has around 160,000 clones, around four fifths appearing once. Sequencing used peripheral blood. These receptors came from a woman over 75 with acute or convalescent COVID-19. Both conserved end residues are part of each CDR3. The D gene is left open where the match is weak.

>NA|TRBJ2-1|TRBV7-9
TGTGCCAGCAGCTTAAGCTCGACAGGTCGAAATGAGCAGTTCTTC
CASSLSSTGRNEQFF
>TRBD1|TRBJ2-5|TRBV7-9
TGTGCCAGCAGCTTAAGGACACTGGGACAGGGAGGAGGAGAGACCCAGTACTTC
CASSLRTLGQGGGETQYF
>NA|TRBJ1-4|TRBV18
TGTGCCAGCTCACAGGGACTGTACGGTACCGAAAAACTGTTTTTT
CASSQGLYGTEKLFF
>NA|TRBJ2-7|TRBV27
TGTGCCAGCAGTTTATCCGGACAGCGAACCTACGAGCAGTACTTC
CASSLSGQRTYEQYF
>TRBD2|TRBJ2-1|TRBV3-1/TRBV3-2
TGTGCCAGCAGCCTCGGACTAGTTACCTACAATGAGCAGTTCTTC
CASSLGLVTYNEQFF
>TRBD2|TRBJ2-3|TRBV7-6
TGTGCCAGCAGCTTAGAAGCGGGAGTTAGCACAGATACGCAGTATTTT
CASSLEAGVSTDTQYF
>NA|TRBJ1-1|TRBV2
TGTGCCAGCAGTGAGGAGGAGGTCACTGAAGCTTTCTTT
CASSEEEVTEAFF
>TRBD1|TRBJ2-2|TRBV5-6
TGTGCCAGCAGCAAGACAGGGTTGGCCGGGGAGCTGTTTTTT
CASSKTGLAGELFF
>NA|TRBJ1-5|TRBV11-3
TGTGCCAGCAGCCCCCCTGAGCCCAGAGGTAATCAGCCCCAGCATTTT
CASSPPEPRGNQPQHF
>NA|TRBJ2-7|TRBV6-1
TGTGCCAGCAGTGAACGTCCGGAGGCGTACGAGCAGTACTTC
CASSERPEAYEQYF